This T cell receptor (beta chain) is drawn from a study of T cells in Graves' hyperthyroidism and ophthalmopathy. Study at large: Peripheral blood samples were taken at initial diagnosis, prior to any treatment.

Ophthalmopathy cases scored 3 or more on the Clinical Activity Score and 4 or more on NOSPECS grade, with duration below 3 months. The diagnoses drew upon clinical symptoms, serum thyroxine and TRAb, thyroid ultrasound and orbital computed tomography. 10 ml of fresh peripheral blood supplied the PBMCs. The investigators amplified TCR beta CDR3 regions from RNA transcripts. Researchers ran a first-round RT-PCR on the TCR CDR3 using the HTBI primer set. TCRdb reprocessed the multiplex PCR reads via MiXCR and lists one record per CDR3 protein. This sample has around 600,000 distinct CDR3 sequences, with approximately 14% found just once. This clonotype was observed many times. V was trimmed by 10 bases and J by 4 bases, leaving 24 bases between them. CDR3 length: 16 amino acids. From germline, CDR1 is MDHEN and CDR2 SYDVKM.

The sequencing sample was made of blood. V is TRBV28 and J is TRBJ2-3; D possibly uses TRBD1 or TRBD2 (6 bases each). This TCR was sampled from a woman younger than 30 with Graves' ophthalmopathy. The CDR3 protein is CATHRGGFTISDTQYF. The CDR3 region has the DNA TGTGCCACCCATCGAGGGGGGTTTACGATATCAGATACGCAGTATTTT.